The next 9 T cell receptor beta chains were all read from a single sample in a study of shared clonotypes between healthy human individuals. Assay: immunoSEQ multiplex PCR; the TCRdb copy retains only in-frame clones and omits some. The data hold hundreds of thousands of clones, with 95% to 97% observed a single time. Sequencing used naive CD4+ T cells sorted from blood. The subset is: CD45RA+ positively selected. These receptors all come from a woman aged 25 to 39 in good health.

The CDR3 DNA is TGCGCCAGCAGCATCCGGGACAGCTCTGGAAACACCATATATTTT. This translates into CASSIRDSSGNTIYF. V is TRBV4-1 and J is TRBJ1-3; TRBD1 matches at 7 bases. Germline lookup yields CDR1 MGHRA and CDR2 YSYEKL. This CDR3 spans 15 amino acids. V lost 5 bases and J lost 0; bases outside the gene matches: 4.

In its sample, this clone was seen a few times. This sequence joins TRBV19 and TRBJ1-1; D unclear. The CDR3 covers 12 residues. Germline CDR1 and CDR2: LNHDA and SQIVND (reference sequence). The V gene lost 7 bases and the J gene lost 6 bases, with 12 bases spanning the gap. The CDR3 is CASMRWLAEAFF. CDR3 bases: TGTGCCAGTATGCGGTGGTTGGCTGAAGCTTTCTTT.

V usage is TRBV27 and J usage is TRBJ1-1; D is uncertain. Looked up from germline, CDR1 is MNHEY and CDR2 is SMNVEV (reference sequence). The CDR3 totals 14 residues. The ends were cut back, 6 bases at V and 0 bases at J, with 11 bases in the middle. CDR3 residues: CASRLGAMNTEAFF. Written as DNA, the CDR3 is TGTGCCAGCAGACTCGGAGCTATGAACACTGAAGCTTTCTTT.

This sequence joins TRBV7-2 and TRBJ2-3; D uncertain. Per germline, CDR1 SGHTA and CDR2 FQGNSA. This CDR3 region has 14 residues. Deletions cut 2 bases from V and 2 bases from J, with 8 bases between. The CDR3 DNA sequence: TGTGCCAGCAGCTTAACGTGGGTCACAGATACGCAGTATTTT. As protein: CASSLTWVTDTQYF.

The V and J genes are TRBV28 and TRBJ2-3; 8 bases map to TRBD1. V was pared by 8 bases and J by 5 bases, with 12 bases of the junction left unmatched. Germline CDR1 is MDHEN and CDR2 is SYDVKM. The CDR3 is 15 residues long. CDR3 bases: TGTGCCAGCCCACCGGCCAGGGGGCTAGGAGATACGCAGTATTTT. As protein: CASPPARGLGDTQYF.

CDR3 nucleotides: TGTGCCAGCAGCTTAGGTCGGACCCTGTGGGATGAGCAGTTCTTC. Translating it yields CASSLGRTLWDEQFF. The V gene is TRBV11-2, the J gene TRBJ2-1; no clear D gene. Per germline, CDR1 SGHAT and CDR2 FQNNGV. V was pared by 1 base and J by 8 bases, with 15 bases between. The CDR3 runs 15 residues. The full variable domain, its missing parts supplied by reference TRBV11-2 and TRBJ2-1, is EAGVAQSPRYKIIEKRQSVAFWCNPISGHATLYWYQQILGQGPKLLIQFQNNGVVDDSQLPKDRFSAERLKGVDSTLKIQPAKLEDSAVYLCASSLGRTLWDEQFFGPGTRLTVL.

V is TRBV2 and J is TRBJ1-1, with TRBD1 matching over 7 bases. This CDR3 is 13 amino acids long. Losses at the gene ends were 6 bases for V and 11 bases for J; bases not matched to a gene: 12. Germline CDR1 is SNHLY and CDR2 is FYNNEI. CDR3 DNA sequence: TGTGCCAGCAGCCGGACAGGACAGCCTAGGGCTTTCTTT. It yields the protein CASSRTGQPRAFF.

The chain has TRBV7-9 and TRBJ2-2, with D maybe TRBD2 (6 bases). CDR3 length equals 15 residues. Trimming shortened V by 1 base and J by 7 bases, and 13 bases separated the two germline ends. Germline loops: CDR1 SEHNR, CDR2 FQNEAQ (reference sequence). CDR3 sequence: CASSLVTPGSGELFF. CDR3 DNA sequence: TGTGCCAGCAGCTTAGTAACACCCGGGAGCGGGGAGCTGTTTTTT.

The chain links TRBV11-2 to TRBJ2-5, with no clear D. CDR1 and CDR2 from the germline V gene are SGHAT and FQNNGV. The CDR3 contains 16 residues. V shed 5 bases and J shed 6 bases, with 22 bases lying between them. CDR3 amino acids: CASSLGRWKGEQTQYF. Here the CDR3 DNA reads TGTGCCAGCAGCCTCGGTCGATGGAAAGGTGAACAGACCCAGTACTTC. Drawing the rest from reference TRBV11-2 and TRBJ2-5, the complete variable domain is EAGVAQSPRYKIIEKRQSVAFWCNPISGHATLYWYQQILGQGPKLLIQFQNNGVVDDSQLPKDRFSAERLKGVDSTLKIQPAKLEDSAVYLCASSLGRWKGEQTQYFGPGTRLLVL.